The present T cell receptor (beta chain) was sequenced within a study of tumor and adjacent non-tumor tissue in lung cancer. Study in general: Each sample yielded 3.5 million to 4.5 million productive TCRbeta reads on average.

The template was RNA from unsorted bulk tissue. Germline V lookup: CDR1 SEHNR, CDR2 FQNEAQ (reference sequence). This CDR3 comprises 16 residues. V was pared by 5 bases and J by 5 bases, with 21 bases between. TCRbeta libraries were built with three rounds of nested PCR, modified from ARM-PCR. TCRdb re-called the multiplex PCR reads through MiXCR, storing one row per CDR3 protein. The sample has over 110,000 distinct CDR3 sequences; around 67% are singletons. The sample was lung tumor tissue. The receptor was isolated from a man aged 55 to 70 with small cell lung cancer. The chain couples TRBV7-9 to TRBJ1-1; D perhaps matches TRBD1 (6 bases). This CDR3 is CASSHRAGGAWTEAFF. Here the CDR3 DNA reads TGTGCCAGCAGCCACCGTGCGGGGGGCGCTTGGACTGAAGCTTTCTTT.